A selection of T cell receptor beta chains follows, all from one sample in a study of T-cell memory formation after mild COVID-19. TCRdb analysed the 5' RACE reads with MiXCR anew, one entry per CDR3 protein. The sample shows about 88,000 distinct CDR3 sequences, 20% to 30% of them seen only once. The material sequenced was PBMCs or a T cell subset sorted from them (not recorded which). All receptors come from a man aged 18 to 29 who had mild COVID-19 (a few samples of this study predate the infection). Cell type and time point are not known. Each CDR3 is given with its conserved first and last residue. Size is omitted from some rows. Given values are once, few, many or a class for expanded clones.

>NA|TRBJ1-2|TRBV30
CAWRFRANYGYTF
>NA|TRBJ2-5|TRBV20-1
CSARDPSGRAGTQYF
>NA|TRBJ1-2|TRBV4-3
CASSQDPGQMGYGYTF
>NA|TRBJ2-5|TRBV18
CASSPRGISRETQYF
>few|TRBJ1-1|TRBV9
CASSDGGGNTEAFF
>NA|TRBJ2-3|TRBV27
CASRDLAGGDTQYF
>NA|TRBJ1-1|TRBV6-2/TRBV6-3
CASGKVLGVGTEAFF
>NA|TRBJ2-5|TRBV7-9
CASSLPGSTGETQYF
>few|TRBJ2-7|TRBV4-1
CASSHADRALYEQYF
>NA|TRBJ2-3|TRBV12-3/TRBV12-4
CASSLSTGEWDTQYF
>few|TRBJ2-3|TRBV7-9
CASSQTLAGRGTDTQYF
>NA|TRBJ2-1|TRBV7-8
CASSLVGGYNEQFF
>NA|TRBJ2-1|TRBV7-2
CASSLAPAGRNEQFF
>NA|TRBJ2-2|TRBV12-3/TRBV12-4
CASRSDREDIGELFF
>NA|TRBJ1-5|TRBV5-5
CASSQFGTENQPQHF
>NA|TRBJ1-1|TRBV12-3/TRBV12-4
CASSSGTDNTEAFF
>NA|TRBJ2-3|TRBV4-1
CASSQLVLGGDTQYF
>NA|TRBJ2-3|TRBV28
CASSLEQLTDTQYF
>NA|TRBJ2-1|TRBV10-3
CAISEGQGAYEQFF
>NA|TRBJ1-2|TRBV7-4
CASSPADGGNGYTF
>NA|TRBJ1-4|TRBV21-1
CASSKPTEHNEKLFF
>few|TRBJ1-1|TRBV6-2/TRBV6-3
CASSHDRPNTEAFF
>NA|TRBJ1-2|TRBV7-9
CASSMSLYGQGRDGYTF
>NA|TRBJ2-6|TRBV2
CASERVAGANVLTF
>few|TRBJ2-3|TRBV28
CASSPGTGVADTQYF
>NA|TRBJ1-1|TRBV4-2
CASSDGGAEAFF
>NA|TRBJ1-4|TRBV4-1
CASSQRGGEEKLFF
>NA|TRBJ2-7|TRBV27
CASSSGMRRSYEQYF
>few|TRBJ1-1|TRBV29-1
CSVPGENTEAFF
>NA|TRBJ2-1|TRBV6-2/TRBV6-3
CASSYSFTGGSNNEQFF
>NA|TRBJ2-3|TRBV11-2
CASSLGGGVRDTQYF
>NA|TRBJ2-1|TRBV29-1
CSVAERPYPYNEQFF
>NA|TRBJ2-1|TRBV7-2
CASSFGTSNEQFF
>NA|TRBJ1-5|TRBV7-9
CASSAGAGVTLSNQPQHF
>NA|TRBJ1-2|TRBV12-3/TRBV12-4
CASSHLGGGYTF
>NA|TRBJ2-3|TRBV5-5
CASSLWATDTQYF
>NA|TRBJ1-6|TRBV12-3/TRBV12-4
CASSFGQARGSPLHF
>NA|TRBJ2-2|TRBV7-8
CASSQLAGGYANTGELFF
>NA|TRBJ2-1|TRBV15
CATSRTGAEQFF
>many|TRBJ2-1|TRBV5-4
CASSLSYNEQFF
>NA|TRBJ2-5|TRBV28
CASSPRGGRIQETQYF
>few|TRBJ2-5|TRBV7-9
CASSSTGASAKETQYF
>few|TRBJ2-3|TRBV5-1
CASNGPDTQYF
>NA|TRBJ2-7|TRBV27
CASSWAGSYEQYF
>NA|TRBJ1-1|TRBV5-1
CASSWNTNTEAFF
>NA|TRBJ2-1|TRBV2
CASSRGQTLSYNEQFF
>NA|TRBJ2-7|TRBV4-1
CASSQSRADRRSYEQYF
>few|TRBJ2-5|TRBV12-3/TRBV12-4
CASSLFIQETQYF